This T cell receptor (beta chain) was documented in a study of cytomegalovirus exposure and HLA in healthy donors (TCRdb year 2017). About the study as a whole: According to a later analysis, the 100 to 150 validation repertoires were produced on the same platform as the 666 repertoires of the first cohort. A separate validation cohort of approximately 120 different subjects was used in addition to the 666-subject first cohort. To predict cytomegalovirus infection status, the study combined high-throughput TCR immunosequencing, statistical association of individual TCRs with disease status, and machine learning. The aim of the study was to test whether cataloging public T cell receptors could identify signatures of past pathogen exposure.

V ends up 0 bases short and J 2 bases short, with an unmatched junction base count of 13. Counted from cysteine to phenylalanine, this CDR3 has 18 amino acids. Kept here is only the CDR3 DNA, which spans 54 bases and is read in frame from base 1. From the germline V gene, CDR1 is SGDLS and CDR2 is YYNGEE. With regard to this clone: The antigen it binds to is not known. No per-base quality is available; no much larger clone lies one base away.

The research as a whole found: While some public TCRs were present in many individuals, most TCR sequences turned up only very rarely across donors. Cytomegalovirus status was reported to be diagnosed by the classifier with high specificity and sensitivity in both the original and validation cohorts. A total of 164 TCR beta chains were listed by the study as associated with cytomegalovirus. All 110 or so repertoires were used to score co-occurrence in the validation cohort in a later analysis, because that analysis had no HLA typing for the cohort. According to the authors, the approach could potentially be generalized to other disease states and immunological phenotypes. Subsequent analysis determined that TCRs grouped into clusters in the first cohort also showed a tendency toward co-occurrence across the 120 or so validation repertoires, and 85% to 95% of cluster scores exceeded 0. A few of the identified cytomegalovirus-associated TCR beta chains were confirmed in vitro to be specific for cytomegalovirus antigens.

The library was produced with the immunoSEQ multiplex PCR assay. On the study's bioinformatics: A statistical classification framework was built to diagnose cytomegalovirus status from the catalog of TCR beta chain sequences. The source is immuneACCESS, and TCRdb retained only in-frame sequences with V and J called. Part of the clones is not carried over; for the studies checked, unresolved V genes explain less than half of this, and the remainder is unexplained. Clone size and the V and J calls come from that table; the DNA yielded D and trimming. This sample is represented by 67,000 or so clones; roughly 94% of them were singletons. Around 1.5% of the sample is taken by the ten largest. The donors were included in the validation cohort of approximately 120 subjects, a group kept apart from the roughly 670-subject first cohort.

Sequencing was done on a sample of PBMCs. This sequence was found in a man aged 18-30 years in good health and CMV-seropositive. The chain was built from TRBV9 and TRBJ2-5; TRBD2 fits 7 bases in the junction. The DNA sequence follows: TGTGCCAGCAGCGTAGGAGTGAGGAGAACGGGGGGTCAAGAGACCCAGTACTTC. It encodes CASSVGVRRTGGQETQYF.